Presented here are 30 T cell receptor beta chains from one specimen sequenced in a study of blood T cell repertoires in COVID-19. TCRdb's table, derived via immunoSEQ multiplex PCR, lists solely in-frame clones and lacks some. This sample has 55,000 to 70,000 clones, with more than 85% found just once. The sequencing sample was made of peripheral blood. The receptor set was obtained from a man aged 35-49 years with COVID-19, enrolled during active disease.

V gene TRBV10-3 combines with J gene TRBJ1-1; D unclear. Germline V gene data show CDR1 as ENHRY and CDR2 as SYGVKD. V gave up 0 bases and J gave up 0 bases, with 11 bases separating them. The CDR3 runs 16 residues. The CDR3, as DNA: TGTGCCATCAGTGAGTCGAGGTCCCGGATGAACACTGAAGCTTTCTTT. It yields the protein CAISESRSRMNTEAFF.

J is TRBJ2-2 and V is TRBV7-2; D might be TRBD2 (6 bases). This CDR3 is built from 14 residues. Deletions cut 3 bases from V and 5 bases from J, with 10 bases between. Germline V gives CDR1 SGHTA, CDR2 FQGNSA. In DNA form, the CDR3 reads TGTGCCAGCAGCTTGTGGGGAGGTACCGGGGAGCTGTTTTTT. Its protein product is CASSLWGGTGELFF.

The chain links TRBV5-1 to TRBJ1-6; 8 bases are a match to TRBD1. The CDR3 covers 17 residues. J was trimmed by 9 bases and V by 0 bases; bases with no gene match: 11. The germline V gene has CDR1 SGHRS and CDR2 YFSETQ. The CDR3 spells CASSLGGYGQGGSPLHF. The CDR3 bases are TGCGCCAGCAGCTTGGGGGGATACGGACAGGGCGGTTCACCCCTCCACTTT.

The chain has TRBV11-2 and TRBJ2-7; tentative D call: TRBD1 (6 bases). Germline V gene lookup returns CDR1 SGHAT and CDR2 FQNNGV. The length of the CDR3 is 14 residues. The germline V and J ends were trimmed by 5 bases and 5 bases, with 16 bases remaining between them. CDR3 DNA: TGTGCCAGCAGCCCCGACACAGGGACCCACGAGCAGTACTTC. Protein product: CASSPDTGTHEQYF. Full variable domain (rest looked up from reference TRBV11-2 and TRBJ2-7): EAGVAQSPRYKIIEKRQSVAFWCNPISGHATLYWYQQILGQGPKLLIQFQNNGVVDDSQLPKDRFSAERLKGVDSTLKIQPAKLEDSAVYLCASSPDTGTHEQYFGPGTRLTVT.

The CDR3 DNA is TGTGCCTGGAGTGTACAGGACTATAATTCACCCCTCCACTTT. Protein sequence: CAWSVQDYNSPLHF. The chain uses TRBV30 and TRBJ1-6; a weak D match, TRBD1 (5 bases). In germline, CDR1 is GTSNPN, CDR2 SVGIG (reference sequence). The CDR3 totals 14 residues. Trimming took off 0 bases at V and 3 bases at J, with 6 bases between the two ends.

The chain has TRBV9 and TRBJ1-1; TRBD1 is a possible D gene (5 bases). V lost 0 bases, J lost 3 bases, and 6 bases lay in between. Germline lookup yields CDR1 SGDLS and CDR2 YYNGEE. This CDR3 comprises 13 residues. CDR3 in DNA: TGTGCCAGCAGCGTAGAAGGGGACACTGAAGCTTTCTTT. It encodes CASSVEGDTEAFF.

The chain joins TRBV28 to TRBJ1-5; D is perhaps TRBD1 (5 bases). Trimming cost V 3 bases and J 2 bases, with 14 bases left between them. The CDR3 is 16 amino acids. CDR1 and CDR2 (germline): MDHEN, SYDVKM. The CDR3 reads CASSLWGGEGNQPQHF. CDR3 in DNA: TGTGCCAGCAGTTTGTGGGGCGGCGAAGGCAATCAGCCCCAGCATTTT. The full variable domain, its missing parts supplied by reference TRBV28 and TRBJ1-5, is DVKVTQSSRYLVKRTGEKVFLECVQDMDHENMFWYRQDPGLGLRLIYFSYDVKMKEKGDIPEGYSVSREKKERFSLILESASTNQTSMYLCASSLWGGEGNQPQHFGDGTRLSIL.

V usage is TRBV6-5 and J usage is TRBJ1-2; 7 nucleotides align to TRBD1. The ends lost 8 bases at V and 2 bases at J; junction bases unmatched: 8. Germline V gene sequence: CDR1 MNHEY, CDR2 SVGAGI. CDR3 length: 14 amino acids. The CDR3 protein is CASETGTDNYGYTF. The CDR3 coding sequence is TGTGCCAGCGAAACCGGGACAGACAACTATGGCTACACCTTC.

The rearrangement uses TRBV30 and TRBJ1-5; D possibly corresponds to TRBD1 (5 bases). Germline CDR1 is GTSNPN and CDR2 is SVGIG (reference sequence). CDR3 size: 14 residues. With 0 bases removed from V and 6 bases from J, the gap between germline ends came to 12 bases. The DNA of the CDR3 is TGTGCCTGGAGTGTAGGCGGGAGGGGTCAGCCCCAGCATTTT. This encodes CAWSVGGRGQPQHF.

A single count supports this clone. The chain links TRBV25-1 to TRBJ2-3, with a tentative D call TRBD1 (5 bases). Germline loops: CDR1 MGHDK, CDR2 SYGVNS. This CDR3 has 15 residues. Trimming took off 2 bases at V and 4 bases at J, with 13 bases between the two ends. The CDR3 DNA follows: TGTGCCAGCAGTGAAGGCAGGGTGGTCGCAGATACGCAGTATTTT. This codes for CASSEGRVVADTQYF.

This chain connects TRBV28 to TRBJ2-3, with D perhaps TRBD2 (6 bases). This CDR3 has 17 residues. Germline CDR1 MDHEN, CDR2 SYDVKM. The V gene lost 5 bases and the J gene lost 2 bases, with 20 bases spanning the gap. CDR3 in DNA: TGTGCCAGCAGTCCATACAGATTGGGGGGTGCCACAGATACGCAGTATTTT. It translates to CASSPYRLGGATDTQYF.

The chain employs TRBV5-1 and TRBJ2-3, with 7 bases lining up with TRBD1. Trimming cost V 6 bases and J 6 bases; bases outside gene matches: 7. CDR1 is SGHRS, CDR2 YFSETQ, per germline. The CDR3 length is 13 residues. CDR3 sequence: CASNPTGIDTQYF. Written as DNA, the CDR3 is TGCGCCAGCAACCCGACAGGGATTGATACGCAGTATTTT.

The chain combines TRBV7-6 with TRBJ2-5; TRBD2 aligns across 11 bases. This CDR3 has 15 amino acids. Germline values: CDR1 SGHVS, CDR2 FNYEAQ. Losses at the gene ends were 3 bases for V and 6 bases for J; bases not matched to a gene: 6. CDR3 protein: CASSFLTSGEQTQYF. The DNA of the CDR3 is TGTGCCAGCAGCTTCCTGACTAGCGGGGAACAGACCCAGTACTTC.

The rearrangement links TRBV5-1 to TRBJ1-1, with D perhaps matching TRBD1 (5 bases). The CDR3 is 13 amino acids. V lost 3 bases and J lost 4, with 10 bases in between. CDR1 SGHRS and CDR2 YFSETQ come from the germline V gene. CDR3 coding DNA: TGCGCCAGCAGCTCTCATGGGGCCACTGAAGCTTTCTTT. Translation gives CASSSHGATEAFF. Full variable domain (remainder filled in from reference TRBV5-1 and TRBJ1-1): KAGVTQTPRYLIKTRGQQVTLSCSPISGHRSVSWYQQTPGQGLQFLFEYFSETQRNKGNFPGRFSGRQFSNSRSEMNVSTLELGDSALYLCASSSHGATEAFFGQGTRLTVV.

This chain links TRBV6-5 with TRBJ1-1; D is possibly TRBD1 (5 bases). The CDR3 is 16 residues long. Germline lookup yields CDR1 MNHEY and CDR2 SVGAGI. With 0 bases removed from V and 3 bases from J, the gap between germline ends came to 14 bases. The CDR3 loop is CASSYSWTLADTEAFF. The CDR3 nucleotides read TGTGCCAGCAGTTACTCGTGGACATTGGCGGACACTGAAGCTTTCTTT.

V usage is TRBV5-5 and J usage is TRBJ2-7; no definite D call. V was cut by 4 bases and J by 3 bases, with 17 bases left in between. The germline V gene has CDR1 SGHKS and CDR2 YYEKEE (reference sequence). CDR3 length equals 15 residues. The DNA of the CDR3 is TGTGCCAGCAGCCATAGGTCGACGACACTCTACGAGCAGTACTTC. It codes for CASSHRSTTLYEQYF.

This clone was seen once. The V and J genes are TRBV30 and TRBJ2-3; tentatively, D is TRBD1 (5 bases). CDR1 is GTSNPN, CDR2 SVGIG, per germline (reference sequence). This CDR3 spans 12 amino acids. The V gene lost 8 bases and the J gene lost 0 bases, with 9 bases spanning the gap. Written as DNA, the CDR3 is TGTGCCCGCGACAGTAGCACAGATACGCAGTATTTT. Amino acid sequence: CARDSSTDTQYF.

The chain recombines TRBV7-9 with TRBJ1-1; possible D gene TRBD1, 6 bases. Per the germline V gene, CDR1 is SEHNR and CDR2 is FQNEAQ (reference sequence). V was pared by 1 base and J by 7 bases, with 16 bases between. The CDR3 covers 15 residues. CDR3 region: CASSLGAGEQGEAFF. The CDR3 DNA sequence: TGTGCCAGCAGCTTAGGGGCAGGGGAACAGGGTGAAGCTTTCTTT.

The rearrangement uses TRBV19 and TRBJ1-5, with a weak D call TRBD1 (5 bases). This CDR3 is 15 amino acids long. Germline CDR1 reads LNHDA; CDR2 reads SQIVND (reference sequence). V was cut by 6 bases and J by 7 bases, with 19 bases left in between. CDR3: CASSTGTTSGQPQHF. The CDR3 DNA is TGTGCCAGTAGCACCGGGACTACCTCGGGGCAGCCCCAGCATTTT. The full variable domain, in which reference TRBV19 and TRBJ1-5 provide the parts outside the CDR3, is DGGITQSPKYLFRKEGQNVTLSCEQNLNHDAMYWYRQDPGQGLRLIYYSQIVNDFQKGDIAEGYSVSREKKESFPLTVTSAQKNPTAFYLCASSTGTTSGQPQHFGDGTRLSIL.

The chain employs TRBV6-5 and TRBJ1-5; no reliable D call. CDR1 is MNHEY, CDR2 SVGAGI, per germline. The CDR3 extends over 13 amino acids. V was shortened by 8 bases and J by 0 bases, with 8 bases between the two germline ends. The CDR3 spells CASAFYSNQPQHF. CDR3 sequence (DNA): TGTGCCAGCGCATTCTATAGCAATCAGCCCCAGCATTTT.

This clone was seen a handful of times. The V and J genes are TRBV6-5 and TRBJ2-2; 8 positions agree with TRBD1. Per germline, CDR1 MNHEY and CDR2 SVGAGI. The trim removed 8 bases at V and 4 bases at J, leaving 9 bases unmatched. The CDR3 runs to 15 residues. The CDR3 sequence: CASDRGNFGTGELFF. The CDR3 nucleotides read TGTGCCAGCGACAGGGGTAATTTTGGCACCGGGGAGCTGTTTTTT.

The CDR3 protein is CASSTIGGLGSGNTIYF. The CDR3 coding sequence is TGTGCCAGCTCAACGATTGGAGGTTTGGGATCTGGAAACACCATATATTTT. V is TRBV18 and J is TRBJ1-3; D unresolved. The CDR3 covers 17 residues. Germline V gene sequence: CDR1 KGHSH, CDR2 LQKENI. V shed 5 bases and J shed 1 base, with 18 bases lying between them.

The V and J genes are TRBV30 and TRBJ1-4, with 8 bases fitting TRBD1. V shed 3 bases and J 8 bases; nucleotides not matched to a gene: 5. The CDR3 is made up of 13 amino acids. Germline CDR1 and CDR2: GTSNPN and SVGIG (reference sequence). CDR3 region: CAWSGQGHEKLFF. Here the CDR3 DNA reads TGTGCCTGGAGCGGACAGGGACACGAAAAACTGTTTTTT.

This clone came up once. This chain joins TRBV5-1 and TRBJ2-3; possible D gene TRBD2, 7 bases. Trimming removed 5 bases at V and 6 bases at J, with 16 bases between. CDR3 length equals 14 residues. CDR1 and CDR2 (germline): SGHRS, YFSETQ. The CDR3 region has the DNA TGCGCCAGCAGGCTAGGGGGGGTTAAGGATACGCAGTATTTT. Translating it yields CASRLGGVKDTQYF.

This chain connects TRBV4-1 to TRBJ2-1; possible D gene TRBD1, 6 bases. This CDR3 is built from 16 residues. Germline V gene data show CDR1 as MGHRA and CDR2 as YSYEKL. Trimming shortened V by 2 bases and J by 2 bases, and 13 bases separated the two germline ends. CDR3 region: CASSQPTRTAYNEQFF. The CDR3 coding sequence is TGCGCCAGCAGCCAACCTACCCGGACAGCCTACAATGAGCAGTTCTTC.

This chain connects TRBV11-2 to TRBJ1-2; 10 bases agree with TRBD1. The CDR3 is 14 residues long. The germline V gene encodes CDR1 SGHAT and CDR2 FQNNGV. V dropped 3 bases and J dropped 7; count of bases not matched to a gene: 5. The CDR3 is CASSFRQGAGGYTF. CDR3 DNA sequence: TGTGCCAGCAGCTTCAGACAGGGGGCTGGTGGCTACACCTTC.

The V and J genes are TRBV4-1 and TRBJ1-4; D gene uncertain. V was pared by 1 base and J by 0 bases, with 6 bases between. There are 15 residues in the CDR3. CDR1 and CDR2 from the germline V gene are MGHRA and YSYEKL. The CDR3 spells CASSQGGTTNEKLFF. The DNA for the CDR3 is TGCGCCAGCAGCCAAGGAGGGACAACTAATGAAAAACTGTTTTTT.

CDR3 loop: CASSGLADSYNEQFF. Here the CDR3 DNA reads TGTGCCAGCAGCGGACTAGCCGATTCCTACAATGAGCAGTTCTTC. The gene calls are TRBV2 and TRBJ2-1, with 8 bases identical to TRBD2. V lost 6 bases and J lost 1; bases outside the gene matches: 5. Germline V CDR1 and CDR2: SNHLY, FYNNEI. The CDR3 consists of 15 residues.

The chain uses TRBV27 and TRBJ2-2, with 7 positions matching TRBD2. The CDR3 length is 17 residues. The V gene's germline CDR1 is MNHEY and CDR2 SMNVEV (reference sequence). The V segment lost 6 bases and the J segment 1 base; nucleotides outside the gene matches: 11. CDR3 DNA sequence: TGTGCCAGCAGCCCTCTCTCTGAGCGGGGGAACACCGGGGAGCTGTTTTTT. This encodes CASSPLSERGNTGELFF.

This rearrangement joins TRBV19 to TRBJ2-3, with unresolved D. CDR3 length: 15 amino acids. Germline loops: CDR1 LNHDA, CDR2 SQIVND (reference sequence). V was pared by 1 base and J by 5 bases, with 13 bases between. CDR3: CASSIGQEFGDTQYF. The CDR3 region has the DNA TGTGCCAGTAGTATAGGCCAGGAATTCGGAGATACGCAGTATTTT.